A single sample is the source of the 7 T cell receptor beta chains below, sequenced in a study of blood T cell repertoires in COVID-19. The method was immunoSEQ multiplex PCR; TCRdb's version includes in-frame clones alone and lacks a portion of them. The sample includes 100,000 or so clones, around 92% of them seen just once. Sequencing used peripheral blood. The origin of the receptors is a man aged 45-60 years with active COVID-19.

This clone has a single count. The chain employs TRBV4-1 and TRBJ2-5, with D perhaps TRBD1 (6 bases). Germline loops: CDR1 MGHRA, CDR2 YSYEKL. Trimming shortened V by 1 base and J by 3 bases, and 15 bases separated the two germline ends. The CDR3 runs 16 residues. The DNA for the CDR3 is TGCGCCAGCAGCCAAGTCTGGCAGGGGCAAGAAGAGACCCAGTACTTC. It codes for CASSQVWQGQEETQYF.

The rearrangement joins TRBV18 to TRBJ2-3; 7 bases agree with TRBD2. The CDR3 contains 15 residues. J gave up 1 base and V 2 bases, and 3 bases lay outside the gene matches. Germline CDR1 and CDR2: KGHSH and LQKENI. The CDR3 spells CASSPASGRTDTQYF. The DNA for the CDR3 is TGTGCCAGCTCACCAGCTAGCGGTCGCACAGATACGCAGTATTTT.

The V and J genes are TRBV21-1 and TRBJ1-4; the D call TRBD1 from the table was never checked on the DNA. TRBV21-1 is a known pseudogene. The CDR3 contains 14 residues. CDR3 sequence (DNA): TGTGCCAGCAGCACAGACAGGCCCCAAGGAAAACTGTTTTTT. It encodes CASSTDRPQGKLFF.

As concerns this clone: The identical CDR3 is also encoded by other nucleotide sequences in the sample. The V call is TRBV28, the J call TRBJ1-1; D is unresolved. Germline CDR1 reads MDHEN; CDR2 reads SYDVKM. The CDR3 runs to 12 residues. Trimming cost V 2 bases and J 1 base, with 2 bases left between them. CDR3 sequence reads: CASSLRNTEAFF. The CDR3 region has the DNA TGTGCCAGCAGTTTACGGAACACTGAAGCTTTCTTT.

The chain combines TRBV9 with TRBJ1-3, with 7 bases that match TRBD1. Germline-derived CDR1 and CDR2 are SGDLS and YYNGEE. With 0 bases clipped from V and 0 bases from J, the junction kept 3 bases outside the gene matches. The length of the CDR3 is 16 residues. The DNA for the CDR3 is TGTGCCAGCAGCGTAGGGGACAGTTACTCTGGAAACACCATATATTTT. It is translated as CASSVGDSYSGNTIYF. Looking up the rest from reference TRBV9 and TRBJ1-3 gives the full variable domain: DSGVTQTPKHLITATGQRVTLRCSPRSGDLSVYWYQQSLDQGLQFLIQYYNGEERAKGNILERFSAQQFPDLHSELNLSSLELGDSALYFCASSVGDSYSGNTIYFGEGSWLTVV.

The chain combines TRBV2 with TRBJ2-1; TRBD2 agrees at 8 bases. Per the germline V gene, CDR1 is SNHLY and CDR2 is FYNNEI. Germline trimming cut 4 bases from V and 3 bases from J; bases unmatched to any gene: 14. The CDR3 runs to 18 residues. CDR3 nucleotides: TGTGCCAGCAGTGGGGGACCCCTGACTAGCGCTTTCTACAATGAGCAGTTCTTC. It specifies CASSGGPLTSAFYNEQFF. Based on the CDR3 plus reference TRBV2 and TRBJ2-1, the full variable domain is EPEVTQTPSHQVTQMGQEVILRCVPISNHLYFYWYRQILGQKVEFLVSFYNNEISEKSEIFDDQFSVERPDGSNFTLKIRSTKLEDSAMYFCASSGGPLTSAFYNEQFFGPGTRLTVL.

J is TRBJ2-3 and V is TRBV5-1; possibly TRBD1 for D (5 bases). Per the germline V gene, CDR1 is SGHRS and CDR2 is YFSETQ. V was trimmed by 0 bases and J by 2 bases, leaving 10 bases between them. The length of the CDR3 is 15 residues. The CDR3 nucleotides are TGCGCCAGCAGCTTGGAGGGGTTTGACACAGATACGCAGTATTTT. Translating gives CASSLEGFDTDTQYF. Together with reference TRBV5-1 and TRBJ2-3, the CDR3 gives the full variable domain: KAGVTQTPRYLIKTRGQQVTLSCSPISGHRSVSWYQQTPGQGLQFLFEYFSETQRNKGNFPGRFSGRQFSNSRSEMNVSTLELGDSALYLCASSLEGFDTDTQYFGPGTRLTVL.